This T cell receptor (beta chain) was profiled in a study of T-cell memory formation after mild COVID-19. Study-wide background: Among the donors, TCR clusters were largely specific to each donor. Study conclusions and caveats: Pre-infection memory held some responding clones, suggesting pre-existing cross-reactive T cells responded.

This CDR3 spans 14 amino acids. The ends lost 6 bases at V and 7 bases at J; junction bases unmatched: 7. Germline CDR1 reads MNHEY; CDR2 reads SMNVEV (reference sequence). This clonotype was counted a few times. The antigen remains unidentified. TCR alpha and TCR beta cDNA libraries carrying sample barcodes and UMIs were produced by 5'RACE using constant-segment primers. TCRdb redid the calling of the 5' RACE reads with MiXCR, one entry per CDR3 protein. Among about 340,000 distinct CDR3 sequences, around an eighth were seen once, and the ten largest hold around 21%. This sequence originates from a man between 18 and 29 years old who had mild COVID-19 (a few samples of this study predate the infection). Cell type and time point are not known. What was sequenced was PBMCs or a T cell subset sorted from them (not recorded which). The chain links TRBV27 to TRBJ2-7, with TRBD1 identical over 12 bases. The CDR3 DNA follows: TGTGCCAGCAGCCCGGGACAGGGGGCAGGGGAGCAGTACTTC. Translated, it gives CASSPGQGAGEQYF.